Listed below are T cell receptor beta chains from one sample, sequenced in a study of blood T cell repertoires in COVID-19. Method: immunoSEQ multiplex PCR; TCRdb's copy keeps in-frame clones and lacks some. The sample gives fewer than 400,000 clones, approximately 89% of which show up once; less than 5.5% is in the top ten. Sequencing was carried out using PBMCs or T cells enriched from blood (not recorded which). Receptors originate from a man aged 30 to 39 who had recovered from COVID-19. Each CDR3 is given without its conserved first and last residue.

V	J	CDR3
TRBV5-1	TRBJ1-5	ASSFGTAQSQPQH
TRBV7-3	TRBJ1-1	ASSPRGSTEAF
TRBV28	TRBJ1-4	ASSRDRGRFGEKLF
TRBV15	TRBJ2-7	ATSREGAPSYEQY
TRBV5-8	TRBJ1-2	ASSFSLARGRGSWGYT
TRBV7-3	TRBJ2-3	ASSFGAGSGTDTQY
TRBV6-5	TRBJ1-5	ASTSDSVSNQPQH
TRBV7-9	TRBJ2-5	ASSFQWREETQY
TRBV2	TRBJ1-1	ASRSQGNTEAF
TRBV19	TRBJ2-7	ASSMAGGNYEQY
TRBV21-1	TRBJ2-6	ASSKGRDRGAGANVLT
TRBV4-1	TRBJ2-5	ASSRLLAGGEETQY
TRBV19	TRBJ2-5	ASSTDREETQY
TRBV5-1	TRBJ2-7	ASSAGAYEQY
TRBV5-4	TRBJ2-5	ASSLDRGGTQY
TRBV15	TRBJ1-4	ATTRTGVNEKLF
TRBV7-6	TRBJ2-2	ASSTGTSGGGELF
TRBV2	TRBJ2-1	ANKRDRLVNEQF
TRBV7-9	TRBJ1-6	ASSLVTGGSSPLH
TRBV10-3	TRBJ2-5	AIRLDREETQY
TRBV6-2/TRBV6-3	TRBJ1-2	ASSEPGQGFHGYT
TRBV4-1	TRBJ1-3	ASSQDTGTGPSGNTIY
TRBV27	TRBJ1-6	ASGVRVYNSPLH
TRBV4-1	TRBJ2-2	ASTPGGGELF
TRBV7-6	TRBJ2-7	ASSPGESYEQY
TRBV24-1	TRBJ2-2	ATSIISTGELF
TRBV28	TRBJ2-7	ASSLQNSYEQY
TRBV19	TRBJ1-5	ASRFRDRGQGQPQH
TRBV30	TRBJ1-2	AWGLGGSNYGYT
TRBV4-1	TRBJ1-5	ASSQGGDQPQH
TRBV28	TRBJ2-5	ASRSSGGVETQY
TRBV28	TRBJ2-7	ASSPGTSRLYEQY
TRBV3-1/TRBV3-2	TRBJ1-2	ASSQVPGMSYGYT
TRBV2	TRBJ1-4	ASSEAGTGEMGEKLF
TRBV19	TRBJ1-1	ASPGQGTTEAF
TRBV28	TRBJ1-3	ASTSGYISGNTIY
TRBV11-2	TRBJ1-4	ASSTRGAWNEKLF
TRBV29-1	TRBJ1-3	SVAGSGNTIY
TRBV10-3	TRBJ2-1	AISGQGANEQF
TRBV9	TRBJ2-5	ASSASGQLQETQY
TRBV28	TRBJ2-3	ASSSPGGPTDTQY
TRBV28	TRBJ2-3	ASRIQSVTDTQY
TRBV5-1	TRBJ2-1	ASSSGTEDNEQF
TRBV28	TRBJ1-6	ASSLSRQTENSPLH
TRBV19	TRBJ2-2	ASSLAGGPWELF
TRBV2	TRBJ2-2	ASSAEGRTGELF
TRBV2	TRBJ2-3	ASSERPPGAGGPSTDTQY
TRBV7-8	TRBJ2-7	ASSRDRGQTYEQY
TRBV28	TRBJ1-3	ASSFNRDSGNTIY
TRBV6-5	TRBJ2-3	ASRRQGEADTQY
TRBV11-2	TRBJ1-2	ASSLDRGSGYT
TRBV9	TRBJ2-3	ASSAASGGGTDTQY
TRBV5-1	TRBJ1-3	ASSSTGVGNTIY
TRBV13	TRBJ2-3	ASHGGGAMDTQY
TRBV7-9	TRBJ2-5	ASSFQRGTGPRVQETQY